One and the same sample provided the 20 T cell receptor beta chains below, sequenced in a study of T cell responses to AZD1222 COVID-19 vaccine. Some clones are missing from TCRdb's copy, which holds only in-frame ones; the method was immunoSEQ multiplex PCR. This sample has about 120,000 clones, with less than 95% found just once. Sequenced here: peripheral blood, sampled on day 0 of MenACWY control vaccination. The receptors were sampled from an adult in good health.

CDR3 nucleotides: TGTGCCACCAGTGATTTGCTCTCGACGGAGCATACCGCTAACTATGGCTACACCTTC. It translates to CATSDLLSTEHTANYGYTF. The J gene is TRBJ1-2, the V gene TRBV24-1; D remains ambiguous. Germline V gives CDR1 KGHDR, CDR2 SFDVKD. This CDR3 region has 19 residues. V was cut by 0 bases and J by 0 bases, with 19 bases left in between.

This chain links TRBV6-4 with TRBJ2-2; the match to TRBD2 covers 9 bases. Trimming removed 8 bases from V and 6 bases from J; junction bases left unmatched: 4. CDR3 length equals 13 residues. The germline V gene has CDR1 MRHNA and CDR2 SNTAGT. CDR3 loop: CASSAGGAGELFF. DNA of the CDR3: TGTGCCAGCTCGGCGGGAGGGGCCGGGGAGCTGTTTTTT.

The chain uses TRBV5-1 and TRBJ1-3; TRBD1 matches 8 bases. The CDR3 spans 15 residues. Germline CDR1 SGHRS, CDR2 YFSETQ. V lost 0 bases and J lost 6; bases outside the gene matches: 5. In DNA, the CDR3 is TGCGCCAGCAGCTTGGGTACAGGGGGACAAAACACCATATATTTT. As protein: CASSLGTGGQNTIYF. The whole variable domain, filled in from reference TRBV5-1 and TRBJ1-3, reads KAGVTQTPRYLIKTRGQQVTLSCSPISGHRSVSWYQQTPGQGLQFLFEYFSETQRNKGNFPGRFSGRQFSNSRSEMNVSTLELGDSALYLCASSLGTGGQNTIYFGEGSWLTVV.

The V gene is TRBV12-3 or TRBV12-4, the J gene TRBJ2-7; possible D gene TRBD1, 5 bases. The CDR3 covers 13 residues. Deletions cut 3 bases from V and 5 bases from J, with 11 bases between. In nucleotides, the CDR3 is TGTGCCAGCAGTTTTCAGGGCTTCCACGAGCAGTACGTC. It specifies CASSFQGFHEQYV.

The chain employs TRBV6-5 and TRBJ1-5; 7 bases align to TRBD1. Losses at the gene ends were 6 bases for V and 5 bases for J; bases not matched to a gene: 10. This CDR3 comprises 15 residues. Germline V gives CDR1 MNHEY, CDR2 SVGAGI. In DNA, the CDR3 is TGTGCCAGCAGCGAGGTAGCAGGGGGTCATCAGCCCCAGCATTTT. Protein sequence: CASSEVAGGHQPQHF.

The V and J genes are TRBV3-1 (or the pseudogene TRBV3-2) and TRBJ1-3; D remains unclear. The CDR3 length is 13 residues. The ends were cut back, 5 bases at V and 0 bases at J, with 5 bases in the middle. Germline V CDR1 and CDR2: LGHDT, YNNKEL (reference sequence). DNA of the CDR3: TGTGCCAGCAGCTGGTCCTCTGGAAACACCATATATTTT. This gives the protein CASSWSSGNTIYF.

This clone was counted between two and nine times. The chain is built from TRBV6-1 and TRBJ1-1, with unresolved D. Germline V CDR1 and CDR2: MNHNS, SASEGT. This CDR3 is 13 amino acids long. V lost 0 bases and J lost 11, with 13 bases in between. CDR3 DNA: TGTGCCAGCAGTGAAGCCGAGAAAGATAAGGCTTTCTTT. Translating it yields CASSEAEKDKAFF.

The genes are TRBV9 and TRBJ2-2, with 8 positions matching TRBD2. Germline V gene sequence: CDR1 SGDLS, CDR2 YYNGEE. The junction had 5 bases not matched to a gene; V was cut back by 5 bases and J by 2 bases. This CDR3 is 15 amino acids long. In DNA form, the CDR3 reads TGTGCCAGCAGGAAGACTAGCGTCAACACCGGGGAGCTGTTTTTT. It codes for CASRKTSVNTGELFF.

The chain has TRBV11-2 and TRBJ1-2, with no clear D. V was clipped by 0 bases and J by 4 bases, with 6 bases between them. CDR1 and CDR2 from the germline V gene are SGHAT and FQNNGV. The length of the CDR3 is 13 residues. CDR3 sequence reads: CASSLDTSYGYTF. The CDR3 DNA follows: TGTGCCAGCAGCTTAGACACCTCCTATGGCTACACCTTC.

The J gene is TRBJ1-1, the V gene TRBV7-8; D might be TRBD1 (6 bases). Germline V CDR1 and CDR2: SGHVS, FQNEAQ. The CDR3 totals 13 residues. Trimming pared 6 bases from V and 1 base from J, leaving 9 bases between. As DNA, the CDR3 is TGTGCCAGCAGACCCAGGGGGAACACTGAAGCTTTCTTT. Translating gives CASRPRGNTEAFF.

The genes are TRBV19 and TRBJ2-7; 7 nucleotides agree with TRBD1. The CDR3 spans 13 residues. J gave up 10 bases and V 5 bases, and 11 bases lay outside the gene matches. Germline loops: CDR1 LNHDA, CDR2 SQIVND (reference sequence). The CDR3 protein is CASSAGQASNQYV. DNA for the CDR3: TGTGCCAGTAGTGCCGGACAGGCGTCAAATCAGTACGTC.

This rearrangement joins TRBV3-1 (or the pseudogene TRBV3-2) to TRBJ2-7, with unresolved D. V was trimmed by 3 bases and J by 3 bases, leaving 12 bases between them. There are 14 residues in the CDR3. CDR1 LGHDT and CDR2 YNNKEL come from the germline V gene (reference sequence). CDR3 residues: CASSQVLLGYEQYF. The CDR3 DNA reads TGTGCCAGCAGCCAGGTTCTCCTGGGCTACGAGCAGTACTTC.

The chain couples TRBV14 to TRBJ1-2; 11 bases fit TRBD1. Per the germline V gene, CDR1 is SGHDN and CDR2 is FVKESK. The CDR3 runs to 16 residues. The ends lost 4 bases at V and 3 bases at J; junction bases unmatched: 7. CDR3 loop: CASSPQPGQGDYGYTF. The CDR3 DNA reads as TGTGCCAGCAGCCCCCAGCCGGGACAGGGGGACTATGGCTACACCTTC. Complete variable domain (other parts from reference TRBV14 and TRBJ1-2): EAGVTQFPSHSVIEKGQTVTLRCDPISGHDNLYWYRRVMGKEIKFLLHFVKESKQDESGMPNNRFLAERTGGTYSTLKVQPAELEDSGVYFCASSPQPGQGDYGYTFGSGTRLTVV.

The rearrangement uses TRBV28 and TRBJ1-4; D ambiguous. This CDR3 is built from 14 residues. Per the germline V gene, CDR1 is MDHEN and CDR2 is SYDVKM. The V gene lost 3 bases and the J gene lost 6 bases, with 11 bases spanning the gap. Here the CDR3 reads CASSFYGLDEKLFF. DNA for the CDR3: TGTGCCAGCAGTTTTTATGGATTGGATGAAAAACTGTTTTTT.

This chain connects TRBV5-1 to TRBJ2-7, with 9 bases fitting TRBD2. CDR3 length equals 16 residues. Germline lookup yields CDR1 SGHRS and CDR2 YFSETQ. V shed 2 bases and J 2 bases; nucleotides not matched to a gene: 8. The CDR3 coding sequence is TGCGCCAGCAGCTTCAACCGACTAGCGGCAACCTACGAGCAGTACTTC. It yields the protein CASSFNRLAATYEQYF.

The chain recombines TRBV4-3 with TRBJ1-1, with TRBD1 identical over 9 bases. Germline V gene data show CDR1 as LGHNA and CDR2 as YSLEER. Losses at the gene ends were 4 bases for V and 11 bases for J; bases not matched to a gene: 11. The CDR3 loop spans 14 amino acids. The CDR3 DNA reads TGCGCCAGCAGCCTACGGGACAGGGAAATGAGGGCTTTCTTT. Translation: CASSLRDREMRAFF.

The rearrangement joins TRBV28 to TRBJ2-3; no firm D call. V was trimmed by 7 bases and J by 0 bases, leaving 17 bases between them. The CDR3 covers 16 residues. Germline V gene lookup returns CDR1 MDHEN and CDR2 SYDVKM. As DNA, the CDR3 is TGTGCCAGCATAGCTTTGGGAACAGCTAGCACAGATACGCAGTATTTT. Translation gives CASIALGTASTDTQYF.

The CDR3 is CASSQELAGVEETQYF. The CDR3 coding sequence is TGTGCCAGCAGCCAAGAGCTAGCGGGGGTTGAAGAGACCCAGTACTTC. The V call is TRBV3-1 (or the pseudogene TRBV3-2), the J call TRBJ2-5; TRBD2 aligns across 10 bases. Trimming at V came to 0 bases and at J to 3 bases, leaving 4 bases not matched to a gene. Germline V CDR1 and CDR2: LGHDT, YNNKEL (reference sequence). The CDR3 is 16 residues long.

The chain combines TRBV18 with TRBJ1-2; a weak D match, TRBD1 (5 bases). Germline V gene data show CDR1 as KGHSH and CDR2 as LQKENI. V lost 3 bases to trimming and J lost 5 bases, with 13 bases between them. This CDR3 region has 14 residues. Here the CDR3 DNA reads TGTGCCAGCTCACCTGGAGGGACTGGGTATGGCTACACCTTC. It yields the protein CASSPGGTGYGYTF.

CDR3 sequence: CASSLRGEPSGEQYF. In DNA form, the CDR3 reads TGTGCCAGCAGCCTTCGGGGGGAGCCCTCGGGCGAGCAGTACTTC. This sequence joins TRBV9 and TRBJ2-7; TRBD2 matches 7 bases. CDR1 SGDLS and CDR2 YYNGEE come from the germline V gene. The CDR3 has 15 residues. The junction had 13 bases not matched to a gene; V was cut back by 4 bases and J by 6 bases.